This entry lists 16 T cell receptor beta chains sequenced from one sample in a study of cytomegalovirus exposure and HLA in healthy donors. PCR used 60 Vbeta primers and 13 Jbeta primers. Method: immunoSEQ multiplex PCR; TCRdb's copy keeps in-frame clones and lacks some. The sample lists about 150,000 clones, approximately 80% seen once, with 2% to 2.5% in the top ten. Sequences were obtained from PBMCs. Receptors originate from a male donor in good health and CMV-seronegative.

This clone was detected once. J is TRBJ2-5 and V is TRBV5-6, with 9 bases identical to TRBD2. The CDR3 runs to 19 residues. Trimming removed 0 bases from V and 0 bases from J; junction bases left unmatched: 12. The germline V gene has CDR1 SGHDT and CDR2 YYEEEE. CDR3 sequence (DNA): TGTGCCAGCAGCTTGGAGAGCGGGGGGTCACCCAGATACCAAGAGACCCAGTACTTC. Its protein product is CASSLESGGSPRYQETQYF.

V gene TRBV10-3 combines with J gene TRBJ2-7; 11 bases are a match to TRBD1. The CDR3 is made up of 15 amino acids. Germline assignment: CDR1 ENHRY and CDR2 SYGVKD. J was trimmed by 3 bases and V by 7 bases; bases with no gene match: 8. The chain's CDR3 is CAITLGQGGGYEQYF. DNA for the CDR3: TGTGCCATCACCTTGGGACAGGGGGGCGGCTACGAGCAGTACTTC.

V is TRBV5-8 and J is TRBJ2-5; weak D call: TRBD2 (7 bases). V was trimmed by 0 bases and J by 5 bases, leaving 14 bases between them. CDR3 length: 15 amino acids. Per the germline V gene, CDR1 is SGHTS and CDR2 is YDEGEE. The CDR3 coding sequence is TGTGCCAGCAGCTTGGCTGCGGGGGCCAGGGAGACCCAGTACTTC. Its protein product is CASSLAAGARETQYF.

This chain uses TRBV28 with TRBJ2-7; D gene uncertain. Germline V lookup: CDR1 MDHEN, CDR2 SYDVKM. V was cut by 7 bases and J by 7 bases, with 17 bases left in between. This CDR3 spans 13 amino acids. The CDR3 DNA sequence: TGTGCCAGCATCTTCCCCCCCGCCCGGGAGCAGTACTTC. As protein: CASIFPPAREQYF.

This clone was detected a few times. The chain joins TRBV7-6 to TRBJ1-1; 9 nucleotides align to TRBD1. This CDR3 contains 15 residues. The junction had 2 bases not matched to a gene; V was cut back by 2 bases and J by 1 base. Germline CDR1 is SGHVS and CDR2 is FNYEAQ. This CDR3 is CASSLTGQGNTEAFF. The CDR3 DNA sequence: TGTGCCAGCAGCTTAACGGGACAGGGGAACACTGAAGCTTTCTTT.

This chain joins TRBV21-1 and TRBJ2-3; the D call of TRBD1 is as the table states it, not checked on the DNA. TRBV21-1 represents a pseudogene. There are 12 residues in the CDR3. CDR3 sequence reads: CASSPPRDTQYF. In DNA form, the CDR3 reads TGTGCCAGCAGCCCCCCCAGGGATACGCAGTATTTT.

J is TRBJ2-5 and V is TRBV2, with 9 bases aligning to TRBD2. The CDR3 runs 14 residues. CDR1 is SNHLY, CDR2 FYNNEI, per germline. The CDR3 spells CGGASGTYQETQYF. The CDR3 DNA reads TGTGGCGGGGCTAGCGGGACGTACCAAGAGACCCAGTACTTC.

This clone has more than one count but fewer than ten. The V call is TRBV5-1, the J call TRBJ1-1, with unresolved D. Trimming removed 1 base from V and 0 bases from J, with 13 bases in between. Germline lookup yields CDR1 SGHRS and CDR2 YFSETQ. The CDR3 runs to 16 residues. The CDR3 nucleotides read TGCGCCAGCAGCTTGAAGATAACCGGGGTGAACACTGAAGCTTTCTTT. Encoded protein: CASSLKITGVNTEAFF.

V is TRBV5-1 and J is TRBJ2-3, with 7 bases identical to TRBD2. Looked up from germline, CDR1 is SGHRS and CDR2 is YFSETQ. This CDR3 has 17 amino acids. V shed 0 bases and J 0 bases; nucleotides not matched to a gene: 7. The CDR3 sequence: CASSLGTLAVSTDTQYF. As DNA, the CDR3 is TGCGCCAGCAGCTTGGGAACCCTAGCGGTTAGCACAGATACGCAGTATTTT. Supplemented by reference TRBV5-1 and TRBJ2-3, the full variable domain reads KAGVTQTPRYLIKTRGQQVTLSCSPISGHRSVSWYQQTPGQGLQFLFEYFSETQRNKGNFPGRFSGRQFSNSRSEMNVSTLELGDSALYLCASSLGTLAVSTDTQYFGPGTRLTVL.

The V call is TRBV29-1, the J call TRBJ2-1; 12 positions agree with TRBD2. The V and J ends lost 6 bases and 7 bases, in that order; junction bases with no gene match: 4. CDR1 is SQVTM, CDR2 ANQGSEA, per germline. The CDR3 has 13 amino acids. The CDR3 nucleotides are TGCAGCGTGGTGACTAGCGGGAGAAATGAGCAGTTCTTC. As protein: CSVVTSGRNEQFF.

V is TRBV19 and J is TRBJ2-1; perhaps TRBD1 as D (5 bases). CDR1 is LNHDA and CDR2 is SQIVND in the germline V gene (reference sequence). CDR3 length: 15 residues. Deletions cut 3 bases from V and 2 bases from J, with 11 bases between. CDR3: CASSMGRAPYNEQFF. The CDR3 DNA sequence: TGTGCCAGTAGTATGGGCAGGGCCCCCTACAATGAGCAGTTCTTC.

The chain joins TRBV13 to TRBJ1-3; no definite D call. The germline CDR1 and CDR2 sequences are PRHDT and FYEKMQ (reference sequence). The CDR3 runs 15 residues. Trimming took 0 bases from V and 0 from J, leaving 6 bases between them. The CDR3 DNA follows: TGTGCCAGCAGCTTAGGGAGCGACTCTGGAAACACCATATATTTT. It specifies CASSLGSDSGNTIYF.

V usage is TRBV5-4 and J usage is TRBJ2-3, with D unresolved. The CDR3 has 16 amino acids. Trimming took off 0 bases at V and 0 bases at J, with 11 bases between the two ends. Germline assignment: CDR1 SGHNT and CDR2 YYREEE (reference sequence). CDR3 in amino acids: CASSLGLDTSTDTQYF. CDR3 DNA: TGTGCCAGCAGCTTGGGGCTTGACACGAGCACAGATACGCAGTATTTT.

The chain combines TRBV7-9 with TRBJ1-2, with 9 nucleotides matching TRBD1. Germline V CDR1 and CDR2: SEHNR, FQNEAQ (reference sequence). Trimming at V came to 5 bases and at J to 1 base, leaving 5 bases not matched to a gene. The length of the CDR3 is 15 residues. The CDR3 coding sequence is TGTGCCAGCAGCCGTACAGGGGGCGTTAACTATGGCTACACCTTC. Translated: CASSRTGGVNYGYTF.

This chain connects TRBV19 to TRBJ2-2, with D perhaps matching TRBD1 (5 bases). Germline V CDR1 and CDR2: LNHDA, SQIVND (reference sequence). The CDR3 is made up of 13 amino acids. V dropped 5 bases and J dropped 9 bases, with 13 bases sitting between them. CDR3 in DNA: TGTGCCAGTAGTCGCAGGGCAGGGTGGGAGCTGTTTTTT. Translation: CASSRRAGWELFF.

The CDR3 region is CASSSGTGFYEQYF. The CDR3 bases are TGCGCCAGCAGCTCCGGGACAGGGTTCTACGAGCAGTACTTC. The V gene is TRBV5-1, the J gene TRBJ2-7; 9 nucleotides line up with TRBD1. This CDR3 is 14 amino acids long. J lost 3 bases, V lost 3 bases, and 4 bases had no gene match. Germline V gene sequence: CDR1 SGHRS, CDR2 YFSETQ.